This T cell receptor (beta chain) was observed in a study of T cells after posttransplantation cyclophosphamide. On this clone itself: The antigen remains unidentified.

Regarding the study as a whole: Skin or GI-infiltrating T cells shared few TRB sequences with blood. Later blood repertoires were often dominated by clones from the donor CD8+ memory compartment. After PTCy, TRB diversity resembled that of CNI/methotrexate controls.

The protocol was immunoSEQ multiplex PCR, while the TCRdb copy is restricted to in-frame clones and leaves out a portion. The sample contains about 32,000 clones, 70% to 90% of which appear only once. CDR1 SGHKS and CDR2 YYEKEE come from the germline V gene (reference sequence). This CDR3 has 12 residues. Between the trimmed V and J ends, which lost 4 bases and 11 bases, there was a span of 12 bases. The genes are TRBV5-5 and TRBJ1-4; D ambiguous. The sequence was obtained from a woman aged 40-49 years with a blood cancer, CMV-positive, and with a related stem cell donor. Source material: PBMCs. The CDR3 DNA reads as TGTGCCAGCAGCGGATACAGCACGAAACTGTTTTTT. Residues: CASSGYSTKLFF.